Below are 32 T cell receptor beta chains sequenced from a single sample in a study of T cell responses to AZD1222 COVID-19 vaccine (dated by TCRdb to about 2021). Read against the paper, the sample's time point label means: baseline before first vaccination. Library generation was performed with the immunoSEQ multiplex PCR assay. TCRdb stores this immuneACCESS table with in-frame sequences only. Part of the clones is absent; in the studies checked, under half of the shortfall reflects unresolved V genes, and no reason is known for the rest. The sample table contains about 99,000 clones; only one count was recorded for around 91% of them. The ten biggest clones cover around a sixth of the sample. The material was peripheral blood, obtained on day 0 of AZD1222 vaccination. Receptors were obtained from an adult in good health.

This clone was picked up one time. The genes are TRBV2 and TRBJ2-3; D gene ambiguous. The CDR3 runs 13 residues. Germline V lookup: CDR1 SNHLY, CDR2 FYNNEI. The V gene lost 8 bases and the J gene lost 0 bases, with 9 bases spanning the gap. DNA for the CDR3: TGTGCCAGCGGAGCATCTAGCACAGATACGCAGTATTTT. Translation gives CASGASSTDTQYF.

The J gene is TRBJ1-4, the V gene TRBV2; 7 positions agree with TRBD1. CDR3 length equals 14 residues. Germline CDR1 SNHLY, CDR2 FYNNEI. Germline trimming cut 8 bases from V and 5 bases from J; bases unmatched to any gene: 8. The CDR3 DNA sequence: TGTGCCAGCGTCGACGCAGGGGGGAATGAAAAACTGTTTTTT. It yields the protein CASVDAGGNEKLFF.

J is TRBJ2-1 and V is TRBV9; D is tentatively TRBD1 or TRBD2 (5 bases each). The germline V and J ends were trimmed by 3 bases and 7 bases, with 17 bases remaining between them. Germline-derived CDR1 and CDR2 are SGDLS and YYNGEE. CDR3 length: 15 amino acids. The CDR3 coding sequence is TGTGCCAGCAGCGCAGGACTGGGGCGGGCGAATGAGCAGTTCTTC. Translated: CASSAGLGRANEQFF.

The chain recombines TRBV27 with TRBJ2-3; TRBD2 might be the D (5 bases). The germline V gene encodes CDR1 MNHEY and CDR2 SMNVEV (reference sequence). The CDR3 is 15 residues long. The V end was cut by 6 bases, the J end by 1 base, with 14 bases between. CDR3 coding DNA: TGTGCCAGCAGGCGGGCCCAGAGAGGCACAGATACGCAGTATTTT. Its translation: CASRRAQRGTDTQYF.

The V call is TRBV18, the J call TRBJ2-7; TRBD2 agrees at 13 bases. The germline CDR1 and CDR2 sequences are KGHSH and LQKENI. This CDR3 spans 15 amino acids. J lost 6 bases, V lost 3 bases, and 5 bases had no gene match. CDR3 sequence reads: CASSPLGLAGIEQYF. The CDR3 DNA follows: TGTGCCAGCTCACCGCTGGGACTAGCGGGGATCGAGCAGTACTTC.

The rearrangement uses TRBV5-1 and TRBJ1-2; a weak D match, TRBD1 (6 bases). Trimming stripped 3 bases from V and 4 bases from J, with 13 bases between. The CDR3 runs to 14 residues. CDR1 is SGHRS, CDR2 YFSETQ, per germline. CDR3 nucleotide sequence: TGCGCCAGCAGCTCGACAGGAGTTGGCTATGGCTACACCTTC. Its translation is CASSSTGVGYGYTF.

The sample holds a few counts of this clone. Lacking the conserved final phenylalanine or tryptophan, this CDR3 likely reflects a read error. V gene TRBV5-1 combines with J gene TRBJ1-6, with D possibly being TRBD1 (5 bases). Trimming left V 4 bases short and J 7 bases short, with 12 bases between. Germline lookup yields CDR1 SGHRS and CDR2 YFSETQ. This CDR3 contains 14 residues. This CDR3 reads CASSLGRTNSPLHL. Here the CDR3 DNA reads TGCGCCAGCAGCCTGGGACGGACCAATTCACCCCTCCACCTT.

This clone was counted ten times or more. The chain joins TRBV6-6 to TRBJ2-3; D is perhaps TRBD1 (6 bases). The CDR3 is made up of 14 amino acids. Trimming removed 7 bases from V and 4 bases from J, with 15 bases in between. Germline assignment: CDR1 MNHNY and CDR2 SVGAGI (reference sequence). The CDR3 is CASKTTPGADTQYF. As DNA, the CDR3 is TGTGCCAGCAAAACAACCCCAGGGGCAGATACGCAGTATTTT.

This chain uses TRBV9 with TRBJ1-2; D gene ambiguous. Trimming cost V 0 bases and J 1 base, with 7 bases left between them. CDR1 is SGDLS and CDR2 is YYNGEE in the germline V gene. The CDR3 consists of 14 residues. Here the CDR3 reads CASSVDWGNYGYTF. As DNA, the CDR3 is TGTGCCAGCAGCGTAGATTGGGGTAACTATGGCTACACCTTC.

In nucleotides, the CDR3 is TGCGCCAGCAGCCAAGAGGACAGGGACTCCTACAATGAGCAGTTCTTC. Protein product: CASSQEDRDSYNEQFF. The chain links TRBV4-1 to TRBJ2-1; 8 bases line up with TRBD1. This CDR3 is built from 16 residues. The trim removed 0 bases at V and 0 bases at J, leaving 1 base unmatched. Germline lookup yields CDR1 MGHRA and CDR2 YSYEKL.

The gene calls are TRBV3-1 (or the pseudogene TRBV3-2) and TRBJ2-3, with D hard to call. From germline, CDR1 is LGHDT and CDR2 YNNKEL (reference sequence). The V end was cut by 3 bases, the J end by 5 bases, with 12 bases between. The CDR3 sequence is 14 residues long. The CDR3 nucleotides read TGTGCCAGCAGCCAGTCTAGTCGGTTAGATACGCAGTATTTT. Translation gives CASSQSSRLDTQYF.

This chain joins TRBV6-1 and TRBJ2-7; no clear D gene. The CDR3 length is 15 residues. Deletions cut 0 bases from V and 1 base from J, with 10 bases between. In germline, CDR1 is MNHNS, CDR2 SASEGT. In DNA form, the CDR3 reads TGTGCCAGCAGTGAAGCGGTGGGGTTGTCCTACGAGCAGTACTTC. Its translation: CASSEAVGLSYEQYF.

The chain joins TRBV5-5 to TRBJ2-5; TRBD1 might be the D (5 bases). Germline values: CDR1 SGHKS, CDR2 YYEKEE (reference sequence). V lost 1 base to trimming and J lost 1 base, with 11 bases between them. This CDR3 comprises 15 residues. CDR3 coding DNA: TGTGCCAGCAGCTTGTTTAGTGGGGCCCAAGAGACCCAGTACTTC. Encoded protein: CASSLFSGAQETQYF.

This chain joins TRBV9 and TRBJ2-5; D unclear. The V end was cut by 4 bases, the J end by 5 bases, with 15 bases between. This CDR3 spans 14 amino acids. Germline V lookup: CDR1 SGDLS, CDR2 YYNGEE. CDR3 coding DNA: TGTGCCAGCAGCATCGGACCCCTCGGGGAGACCCAGTACTTC. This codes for CASSIGPLGETQYF.

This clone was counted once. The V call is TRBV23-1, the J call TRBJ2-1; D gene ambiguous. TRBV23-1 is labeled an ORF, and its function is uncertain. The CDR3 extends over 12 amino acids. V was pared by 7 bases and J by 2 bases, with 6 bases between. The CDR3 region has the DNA TGCGCCAGCAATATCACCTACAATGAGCAGTTCTTC. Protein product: CASNITYNEQFF.

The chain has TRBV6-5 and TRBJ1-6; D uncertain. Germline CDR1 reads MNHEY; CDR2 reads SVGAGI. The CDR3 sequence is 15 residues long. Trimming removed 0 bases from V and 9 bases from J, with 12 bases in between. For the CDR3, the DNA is TGTGCCAGCAGTTACTCGATAAGGGAGGGTTCACCCCTCCACTTT. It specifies CASSYSIREGSPLHF.

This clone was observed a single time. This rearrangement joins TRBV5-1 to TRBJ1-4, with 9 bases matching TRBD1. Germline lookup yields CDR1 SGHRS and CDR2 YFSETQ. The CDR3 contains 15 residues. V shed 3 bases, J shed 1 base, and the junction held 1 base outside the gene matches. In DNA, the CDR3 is TGCGCCAGCAGCTGGGGACAGGGAACTAATGAAAAACTGTTTTTT. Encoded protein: CASSWGQGTNEKLFF. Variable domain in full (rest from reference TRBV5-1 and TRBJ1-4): KAGVTQTPRYLIKTRGQQVTLSCSPISGHRSVSWYQQTPGQGLQFLFEYFSETQRNKGNFPGRFSGRQFSNSRSEMNVSTLELGDSALYLCASSWGQGTNEKLFFGSGTQLSVL.

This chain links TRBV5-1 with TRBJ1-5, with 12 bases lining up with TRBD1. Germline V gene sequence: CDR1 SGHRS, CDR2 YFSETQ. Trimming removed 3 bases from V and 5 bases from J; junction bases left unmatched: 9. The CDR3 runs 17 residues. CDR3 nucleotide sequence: TGCGCCAGCAGCTGGGGGACCGGGACAGGGGGCGATCAGCCCCAGCATTTT. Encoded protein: CASSWGTGTGGDQPQHF.

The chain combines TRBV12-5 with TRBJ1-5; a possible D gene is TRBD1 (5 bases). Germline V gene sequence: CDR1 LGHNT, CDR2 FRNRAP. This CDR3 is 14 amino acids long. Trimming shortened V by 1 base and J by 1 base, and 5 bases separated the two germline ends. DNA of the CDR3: TGTGCTAGTGGTTTGGGGACAAGCAATCAGCCCCAGCATTTT. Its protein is CASGLGTSNQPQHF.

DNA of the CDR3: TGCAGCGTTGCCAGCGGGGGGGCCCTCGAGCAGTACTTC. Translation gives CSVASGGALEQYF. This chain uses TRBV29-1 with TRBJ2-7; 10 bases are a match to TRBD2. Per germline, CDR1 SQVTM and CDR2 ANQGSEA. The CDR3 has 13 amino acids. J was trimmed by 6 bases and V by 4 bases; bases with no gene match: 6.

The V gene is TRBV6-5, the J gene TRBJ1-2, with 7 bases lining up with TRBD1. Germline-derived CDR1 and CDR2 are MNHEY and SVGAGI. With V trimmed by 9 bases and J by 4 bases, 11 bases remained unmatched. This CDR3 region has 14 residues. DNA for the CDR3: TGTGCCAGTTGCGACACAGGGGTGGGCTATGGCTACACCTTC. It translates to CASCDTGVGYGYTF.

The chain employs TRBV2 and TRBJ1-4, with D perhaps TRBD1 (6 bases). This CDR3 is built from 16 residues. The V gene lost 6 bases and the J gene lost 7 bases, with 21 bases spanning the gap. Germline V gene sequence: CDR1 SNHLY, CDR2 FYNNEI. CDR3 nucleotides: TGTGCCAGCAGGCCCTACTTACAGGGTCTTCGTGAAAAACTGTTTTTT. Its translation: CASRPYLQGLREKLFF.

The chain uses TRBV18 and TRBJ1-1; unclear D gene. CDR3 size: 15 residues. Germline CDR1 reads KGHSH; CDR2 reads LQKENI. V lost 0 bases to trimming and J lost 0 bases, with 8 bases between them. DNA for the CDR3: TGTGCCAGCTCACCACCGGCAGGTTTGAACACTGAAGCTTTCTTT. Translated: CASSPPAGLNTEAFF.

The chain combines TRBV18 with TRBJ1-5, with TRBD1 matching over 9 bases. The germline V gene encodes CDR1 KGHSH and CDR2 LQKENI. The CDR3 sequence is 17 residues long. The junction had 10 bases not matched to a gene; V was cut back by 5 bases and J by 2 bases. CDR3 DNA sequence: TGTGCCAGCTCAAGGGACAGGGTGGACCCGGGCAATCAGCCCCAGCATTTT. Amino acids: CASSRDRVDPGNQPQHF.

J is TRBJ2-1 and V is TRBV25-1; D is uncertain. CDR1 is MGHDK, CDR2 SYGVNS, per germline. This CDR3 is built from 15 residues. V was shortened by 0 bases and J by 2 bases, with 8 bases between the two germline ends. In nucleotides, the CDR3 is TGTGCCAGCAGTGAATACCGTTTGCCCTACAATGAGCAGTTCTTC. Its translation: CASSEYRLPYNEQFF.

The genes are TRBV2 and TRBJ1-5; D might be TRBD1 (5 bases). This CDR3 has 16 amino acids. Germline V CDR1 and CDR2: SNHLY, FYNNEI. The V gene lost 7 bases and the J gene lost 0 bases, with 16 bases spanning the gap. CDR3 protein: CASKGSGVYSNQPQHF. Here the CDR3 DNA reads TGTGCCAGCAAAGGGTCGGGGGTGTATAGCAATCAGCCCCAGCATTTT. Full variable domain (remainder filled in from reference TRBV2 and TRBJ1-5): EPEVTQTPSHQVTQMGQEVILRCVPISNHLYFYWYRQILGQKVEFLVSFYNNEISEKSEIFDDQFSVERPDGSNFTLKIRSTKLEDSAMYFCASKGSGVYSNQPQHFGDGTRLSIL.

The CDR3 DNA follows: TGTGCCAGCAGCTTACTCAACAGGGAAGAGACCCAGTACTTC. Amino acids: CASSLLNREETQYF. This chain uses TRBV13 with TRBJ2-5; perhaps TRBD1 as D (6 bases). Trimming left V 2 bases short and J 3 bases short, with 10 bases between. The CDR3 has 14 amino acids. Germline CDR1 PRHDT, CDR2 FYEKMQ (reference sequence).

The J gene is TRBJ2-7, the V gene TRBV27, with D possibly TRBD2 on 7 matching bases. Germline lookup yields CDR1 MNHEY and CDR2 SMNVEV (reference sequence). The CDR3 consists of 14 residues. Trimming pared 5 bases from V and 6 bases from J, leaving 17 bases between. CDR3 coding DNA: TGTGCCAGCAGTCCCAAAGTGGGGGGGCTCGAGCAGTACTTC. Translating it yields CASSPKVGGLEQYF.

CDR3 residues: CASSIEALGNYGYTF. The CDR3, as DNA: TGTGCCAGTAGTATAGAGGCCCTCGGTAACTATGGCTACACCTTC. This rearrangement joins TRBV19 to TRBJ1-2, with unresolved D. The CDR3 is 15 residues long. V lost 0 bases and J 1 base, leaving 9 bases between the germline ends. Germline V gene sequence: CDR1 LNHDA, CDR2 SQIVND (reference sequence).

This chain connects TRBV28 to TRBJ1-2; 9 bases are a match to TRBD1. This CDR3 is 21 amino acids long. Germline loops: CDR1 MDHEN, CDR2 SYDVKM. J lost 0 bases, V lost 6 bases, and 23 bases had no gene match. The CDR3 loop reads CASSLPGQGLRSRPTNYGYTF. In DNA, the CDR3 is TGTGCCAGCAGCCTGCCGGGACAGGGACTCCGTAGCCGTCCGACTAACTATGGCTACACCTTC.

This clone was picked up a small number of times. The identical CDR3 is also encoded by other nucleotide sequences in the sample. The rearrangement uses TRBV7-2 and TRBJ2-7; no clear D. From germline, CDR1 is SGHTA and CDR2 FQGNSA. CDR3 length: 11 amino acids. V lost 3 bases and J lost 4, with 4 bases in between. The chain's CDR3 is CASSLRYEQYF. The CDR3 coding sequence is TGTGCCAGCAGCTTGAGGTACGAGCAGTACTTC.

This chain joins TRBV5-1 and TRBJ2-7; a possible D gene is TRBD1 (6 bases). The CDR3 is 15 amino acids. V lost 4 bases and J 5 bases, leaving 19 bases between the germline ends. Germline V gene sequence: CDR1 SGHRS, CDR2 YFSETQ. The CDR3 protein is CASSITGQSENEQYF. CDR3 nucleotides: TGCGCCAGCAGCATTACCGGACAGTCCGAGAACGAGCAGTACTTC.